This TCR beta chain comes out of a study of response to subunit inactivated influenza vaccine. Study findings and constraints: Few new T cells, the authors suggested, are recruited by each seasonal influenza vaccination.

TCRdb itself ran the RT-PCR reads through MiXCR, one entry per CDR3 protein. The sample lists about 540,000 distinct CDR3 sequences, 14% occurring once. This CDR3 contains 14 residues. Trimming removed 0 bases at V and 4 bases at J, with 10 bases between. Germline-derived CDR1 and CDR2 are SGDLS and YYNGEE. With regard to this clonotype: The antigen is not known.

This chain uses TRBV9 with TRBJ1-1; tentative D call: TRBD1 (5 bases). The sequence derives from a man over 45 who received an inactivated influenza vaccine. The material sequenced was PBMCs from blood, taken 11 to 12 days after vaccination. CDR3 nucleotides: TGTGCCAGCAGCGTAGGCGGCGGGGCCACTGAAGCTTTCTTT. Protein: CASSVGGGATEAFF.